This T cell receptor (beta chain) is from a study of cytomegalovirus exposure and HLA in healthy donors. Primers for the PCR totalled 60 Vbeta and 13 Jbeta. Using immunoSEQ multiplex PCR, the repertoire was profiled, and TCRdb retains in-frame clones only, with some absent. The profile shows about 82,000 clones, about two thirds of them singletons. This CDR3 contains 16 residues. CDR1 SGHVS and CDR2 FQNEAQ come from the germline V gene. Trimming took 4 bases from V and 0 from J; bases not matched to a gene: 8. The TCR was taken from a man in his sixties in good health and CMV-seronegative. The genes are TRBV7-8 and TRBJ2-7; 8 bases fit TRBD2. Sequenced sample: PBMCs. CDR3 residues: CASSSSGGGNSYEQYF. The CDR3 DNA follows: TGTGCCAGCAGCTCATCTGGCGGGGGGAACTCCTACGAGCAGTACTTC.